This T cell receptor (beta chain) appears in the sequencing data of a study of identical twins. This CDR3 is 14 amino acids long. Germline V gives CDR1 SGHNT, CDR2 YYREEE (reference sequence). The germline V and J ends were trimmed by 5 bases and 5 bases, with 17 bases remaining between them. TCRdb reprocessed the 5' RACE reads via MiXCR and lists one record per CDR3 protein. The table records approximately 410,000 distinct CDR3 sequences, approximately 17% of them present only once. The rearrangement links TRBV5-4 to TRBJ2-7; D is possibly TRBD1 or TRBD2 (5 bases each). The material sequenced was naive T cells sorted from blood. The TCR originated in a man aged 50-60 years in good health. CDR3 DNA sequence: TGTGCCAGCAGACCTAAACCCGGGACGAACGAGCAGTACTTC. Translating it yields CASRPKPGTNEQYF.